The 20 T cell receptor beta chains reported below all come from one sample, sequenced in a study of T cells in Graves' hyperthyroidism and ophthalmopathy (dated 2019 in TCRdb). The protocol used for the library was multiplex PCR. The sequencer was an Illumina HiSeq 2000. The TCR beta CDR3 regions were amplified from the RNA transcripts. For the first round of RT-PCR on the TCR CDR3, the HTBI primer set was used together with the Qiagen OneStep RT-PCR kit. TCRdb passed the public sequencing reads through fastp at Q25 and MiXCR, retaining productive beta sequences. Records with the same CDR3 protein are collapsed into one entry carrying the most frequent genes and DNA. For this sample the table gives about 360,000 distinct CDR3 sequences, of which just under 25% were detected only once. Less than 85% of the sample belongs to the ten largest clones. The sequenced sample was blood. The receptors stem from a man aged 45-65 years with Graves' hyperthyroidism.

The gene calls are TRBV6-1 and TRBJ2-5; 8 bases match TRBD2. The V gene end was trimmed by 0 bases and the J gene end by 7 bases; junction bases not matched to a gene: 1. Germline values: CDR1 MNHNS, CDR2 SASEGT. The length of the CDR3 is 13 residues. The DNA of the CDR3 is TGTGCCAGCAGTGAAGCCCGGGGGGGGACCCAGTACTTC. Its translation: CASSEARGGTQYF.

This clonotype was counted many times. The chain carries TRBV6-2 or TRBV6-3 and TRBJ1-1, with 8 bases matching TRBD1. With 6 bases clipped from V and 3 bases from J, the junction kept 12 bases outside the gene matches. The CDR3 covers 16 residues. The germline gives CDR1 MNHEY, CDR2 SVGEGT. The CDR3 here is CASSQQGGAIHTEAFF. The CDR3 DNA reads TGTGCCAGCAGCCAACAGGGGGGCGCGATTCACACTGAAGCTTTCTTT.

V and J are TRBV20-1 and TRBJ1-1; D gene unclear. Per the germline V gene, CDR1 is DFQATT and CDR2 is SNEGSKA (reference sequence). V lost 2 bases and J lost 1, with 11 bases in between. This CDR3 has 14 residues. The CDR3 protein is CSARKGSGNTEAFF. CDR3 DNA: TGCAGTGCTAGAAAAGGAAGCGGGAACACTGAAGCTTTCTTT.

The rearrangement uses TRBV19 and TRBJ1-2; no clear D. The CDR3 loop spans 13 amino acids. Looked up from germline, CDR1 is LNHDA and CDR2 is SQIVND (reference sequence). Trimming cost V 4 bases and J 2 bases, with 8 bases left between them. The CDR3 loop is CASSRRQNYGYTF. CDR3 DNA: TGTGCCAGTAGTAGAAGGCAGAACTATGGCTACACCTTC.

Many counts were recorded for this clonotype. The rearrangement links TRBV2 to TRBJ2-1; tentative D call: TRBD1 (6 bases). Deletions cut 6 bases from V and 7 bases from J, with 10 bases between. Germline assignment: CDR1 SNHLY and CDR2 FYNNEI. The CDR3 is 12 residues long. Here the CDR3 reads CASRRTANEQFF. The CDR3 DNA sequence: TGTGCCAGCAGGAGGACAGCGAATGAGCAGTTCTTC.

This rearrangement joins TRBV6-1 to TRBJ2-7, with D tentatively TRBD1 (5 bases). CDR3 length: 11 amino acids. Trimming took off 10 bases at V and 4 bases at J, with 11 bases between the two ends. In germline, CDR1 is MNHNS, CDR2 SASEGT. The CDR3 nucleotides are TGTGCCACCCGAGACAGTTACGAGCAGTACTTC. It codes for CATRDSYEQYF.

The CDR3 sequence is CASSFYSPGANVLTF. The DNA of the CDR3 is TGTGCCAGCAGCTTCTATAGCCCTGGGGCCAACGTCCTGACTTTC. This rearrangement joins TRBV7-9 to TRBJ2-6; D unclear. Germline assignment: CDR1 SEHNR and CDR2 FQNEAQ (reference sequence). Trimming removed 3 bases from V and 2 bases from J, with 8 bases in between. The CDR3 consists of 15 residues.

Ten or more counts support this clonotype. The chain links TRBV28 to TRBJ2-1; D is unclear. CDR1 MDHEN and CDR2 SYDVKM come from the germline V gene. This CDR3 contains 13 residues. Trimming removed 6 bases at V and 3 bases at J, with 9 bases between. CDR3 region: CASSPVGYNEQFF. CDR3 nucleotide sequence: TGTGCCAGCAGCCCGGTGGGCTACAATGAGCAGTTCTTC.

This clonotype showed up just a few times. The chain joins TRBV13 to TRBJ2-5, with D hard to call. The V end lost 5 bases, the J end lost 2 bases, and 27 bases lay between the germline ends. The CDR3 runs to 19 residues. The germline CDR1 and CDR2 sequences are PRHDT and FYEKMQ (reference sequence). In DNA, the CDR3 is TGTGCCAGCAGCATCCGAGAAGCGCGATCTACTGGCACACAAGAGACCCAGTACTTC. Its translation is CASSIREARSTGTQETQYF.

The V call is TRBV7-2, the J call TRBJ2-1; perhaps TRBD1 as D (6 bases). V was clipped by 9 bases and J by 6 bases, with 24 bases between them. Germline V gives CDR1 SGHTA, CDR2 FQGNSA. The CDR3 extends over 16 amino acids. CDR3 residues: CASSIPPGAQSNEQFF. CDR3 nucleotide sequence: TGTGCCAGTAGTATCCCCCCAGGGGCCCAATCCAATGAGCAGTTCTTC.

The rearrangement joins TRBV2 to TRBJ1-3; maybe TRBD1 (6 bases). V was cut by 4 bases and J by 4 bases, with 17 bases left in between. The CDR3 has 16 amino acids. The V gene's germline CDR1 is SNHLY and CDR2 FYNNEI. CDR3: CASSGSVTGQGNTIYF. The CDR3 region has the DNA TGTGCCAGCAGTGGTTCGGTAACAGGGCAGGGAAACACCATATATTTT.

Only a few counts were recorded for this clonotype. The rearrangement uses TRBV7-9 and TRBJ2-3; D ambiguous. CDR1 is SEHNR and CDR2 is FQNEAQ in the germline V gene (reference sequence). V was shortened by 4 bases and J by 3 bases, with 8 bases between the two germline ends. The CDR3 runs to 13 residues. CDR3 loop: CASSSTITDTQYF. CDR3 DNA sequence: TGTGCCAGCAGCTCTACGATAACAGATACGCAGTATTTT. Combining the CDR3 with reference TRBV7-9 and TRBJ2-3 gives the whole variable domain DTGVSQNPRHKITKRGQNVTFRCDPISEHNRLYWYRQTLGQGPEFLTYFQNEAQLEKSRLLSDRFSAERPKGSFSTLEIQRTEQGDSAMYLCASSSTITDTQYFGPGTRLTVL.

This clonotype was detected only a few times. V usage is TRBV2 and J usage is TRBJ2-1; tentative D call: TRBD2 (6 bases). The germline CDR1 and CDR2 sequences are SNHLY and FYNNEI. This CDR3 has 12 residues. V lost 6 bases and J 8 bases, leaving 11 bases between the germline ends. DNA of the CDR3: TGTGCCAGCAGAGCGGGCAGTGATGAGCAGTTCTTC. Amino acid sequence: CASRAGSDEQFF.

This clonotype was found a few times. This sequence joins TRBV20-1 and TRBJ2-4; TRBD2 aligns across 7 bases. Germline lookup yields CDR1 DFQATT and CDR2 SNEGSKA (reference sequence). J gave up 9 bases and V 7 bases, and 9 bases lay outside the gene matches. The CDR3 spans 12 residues. The CDR3 region is CSVNKREGIQYF. The CDR3 DNA reads TGCAGTGTCAATAAGCGGGAAGGCATTCAGTACTTC.

This clonotype was detected many times. V gene TRBV6-1 combines with J gene TRBJ2-1; D gene uncertain. The V and J ends lost 3 bases and 8 bases respectively, with 2 bases between them. Per germline, CDR1 MNHNS and CDR2 SASEGT. The CDR3 covers 10 residues. CDR3 amino acids: CASSDHEQFF. Written as DNA, the CDR3 is TGTGCCAGCAGTGACCATGAGCAGTTCTTC.

The rearrangement uses TRBV2 and TRBJ2-5; TRBD2 is a possible D gene (5 bases). This CDR3 is 13 amino acids long. With 11 bases removed from V and 4 bases from J, the gap between germline ends came to 17 bases. In germline, CDR1 is SNHLY, CDR2 FYNNEI. The CDR3: CAQSRGLGETQYF. For the CDR3, the DNA is TGTGCCCAAAGCAGAGGGCTAGGAGAGACCCAGTACTTC.

The V gene is TRBV12-3 or TRBV12-4, the J gene TRBJ1-4, with D perhaps matching TRBD1 (5 bases). CDR3 length: 14 residues. V was pared by 2 bases and J by 5 bases, with 9 bases between. CDR3: CASSLLYRNEKLFF. The CDR3 coding sequence is TGTGCCAGCAGTTTATTATACAGGAATGAAAAACTGTTTTTT.

The rearrangement uses TRBV6-1 and TRBJ2-2; a possible D gene is TRBD2 (5 bases). The ends were cut back, 5 bases at V and 3 bases at J, with 16 bases in the middle. The CDR3 is 16 amino acids. Germline CDR1 MNHNS, CDR2 SASEGT. CDR3 residues: CASSSLYRGDTGELFF. The CDR3, as DNA: TGTGCCAGCAGTTCCCTATACCGGGGAGACACCGGGGAGCTGTTTTTT.

The chain carries TRBV7-2 and TRBJ1-2; a possible D gene is TRBD1 (6 bases). The germline CDR1 and CDR2 sequences are SGHTA and FQGNSA. V shed 1 base and J shed 8 bases, with 11 bases lying between them. CDR3 length: 13 residues. For the CDR3, the DNA is TGTGCCAGCAGCTTAGGTTCAGGGGAGGGCTACACCTTC. Residues: CASSLGSGEGYTF. Based on the CDR3 plus reference TRBV7-2 and TRBJ1-2, the full variable domain is GAGVSQSPSNKVTEKGKDVELRCDPISGHTALYWYRQSLGQGLEFLIYFQGNSAPDKSGLPSDRFSAERTGGSVSTLTIQRTQQEDSAVYLCASSLGSGEGYTFGSGTRLTVV.

The rearrangement uses TRBV11-1 and TRBJ2-5, with a possible D match to TRBD2 (6 bases). Trimming left V 2 bases short and J 1 base short, with 11 bases between. The CDR3 spans 15 residues. CDR1 and CDR2 (germline): SGHAT, FQDESV (reference sequence). For the CDR3, the DNA is TGTGCCAGCAGCTTACTGGGACTCTTCCAAGAGACCCAGTACTTC. It is translated as CASSLLGLFQETQYF.